Given below is one TCR beta chain in context. Its antigen is currently unknown. Using CD45RO/CCR7/CD25/CD127/CD95/CD27, CD4+ naive, central memory, regulatory and stem cell-like memory cells were sorted. Expressed TCRB transcripts were sequenced, since all the RNA that had been isolated was reverse transcribed. Data came from immunoSEQ multiplex PCR; TCRdb stores just in-frame clones and leaves some out. The sample holds over 100,000 clones; 40% are singletons and the top ten take roughly 0.059%. This sample was taken from a study of beta chain features in type 1 diabetes. Study-level points and caveats: Lower insertion and higher deletion counts appeared at VDJ junctions in type 1 diabetes patients. PCR might show a preference for shorter templates, equally across patients and controls. A closer apparent resemblance between naive, central memory and Treg TCRB repertoires was seen in patients than in healthy donors.

The CDR3 has 14 residues. CDR1 and CDR2 from the germline V gene are ENHRY and SYGVKD. Specimen: stem cell memory CD4+ T cells from blood. This clonotype was sampled from a woman under 30 in good health. The genes are TRBV10-3 and TRBJ2-5; D call uncertain. The J call may not be correct, given that the DNA end is closer to TRBJ2-7. CDR3 protein: CAISESVISYEQYF. CDR3 bases: TGTGCCATCAGTGAATCGGTTATCTCCTACGAGCAGTACTTC.